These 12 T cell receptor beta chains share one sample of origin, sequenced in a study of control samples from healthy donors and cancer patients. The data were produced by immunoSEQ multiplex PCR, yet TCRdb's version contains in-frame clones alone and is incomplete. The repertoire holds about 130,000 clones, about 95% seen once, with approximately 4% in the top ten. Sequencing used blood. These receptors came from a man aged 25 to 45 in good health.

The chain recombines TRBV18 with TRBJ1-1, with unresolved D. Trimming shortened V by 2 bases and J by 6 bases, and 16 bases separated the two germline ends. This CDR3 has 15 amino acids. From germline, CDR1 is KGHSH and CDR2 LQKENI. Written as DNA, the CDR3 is TGTGCCAGCTCACCATATACCGGGAGTCAGTCTGAAGCTTTCTTT. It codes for CASSPYTGSQSEAFF.

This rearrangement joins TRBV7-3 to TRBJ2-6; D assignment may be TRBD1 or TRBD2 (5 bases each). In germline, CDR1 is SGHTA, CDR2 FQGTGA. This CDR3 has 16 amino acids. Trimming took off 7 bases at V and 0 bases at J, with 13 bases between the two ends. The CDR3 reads CASKPGPDSGANVLTF. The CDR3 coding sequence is TGTGCCAGCAAACCGGGGCCTGACTCTGGGGCCAACGTCCTGACTTTC.

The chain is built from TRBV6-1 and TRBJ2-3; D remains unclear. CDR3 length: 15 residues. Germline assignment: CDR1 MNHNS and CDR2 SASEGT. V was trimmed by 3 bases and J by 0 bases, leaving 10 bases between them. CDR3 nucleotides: TGTGCCAGCAGTGACAAGCCAGAGAGCACAGATACGCAGTATTTT. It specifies CASSDKPESTDTQYF.

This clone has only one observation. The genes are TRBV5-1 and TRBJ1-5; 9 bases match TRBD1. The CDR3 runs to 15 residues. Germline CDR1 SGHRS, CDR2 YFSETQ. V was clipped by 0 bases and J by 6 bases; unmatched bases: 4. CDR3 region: CASSLGDRDVQPQHF. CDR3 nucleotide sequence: TGCGCCAGCAGCTTGGGGGACAGGGATGTTCAGCCCCAGCATTTT.

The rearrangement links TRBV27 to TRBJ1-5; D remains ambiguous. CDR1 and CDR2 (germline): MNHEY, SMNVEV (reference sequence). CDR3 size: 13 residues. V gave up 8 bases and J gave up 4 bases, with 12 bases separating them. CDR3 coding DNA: TGTGCCAGCGCCAGCGACATTAATCAGCCCCAGCATTTT. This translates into CASASDINQPQHF.

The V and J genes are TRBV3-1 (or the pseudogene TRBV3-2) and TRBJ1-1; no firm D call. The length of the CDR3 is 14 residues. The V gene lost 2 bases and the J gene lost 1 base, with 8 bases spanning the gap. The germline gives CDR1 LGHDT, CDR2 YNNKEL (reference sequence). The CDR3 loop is CASSQHGTNTEAFF. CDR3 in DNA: TGTGCCAGCAGCCAACACGGAACGAACACTGAAGCTTTCTTT.

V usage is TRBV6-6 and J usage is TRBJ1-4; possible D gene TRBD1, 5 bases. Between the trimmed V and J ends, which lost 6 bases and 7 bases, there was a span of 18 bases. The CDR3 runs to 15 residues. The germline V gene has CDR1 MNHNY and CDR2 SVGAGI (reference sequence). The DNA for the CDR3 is TGTGCCAGCAGGGACGAAGGGGTTGGAAGTGAAAAACTGTTTTTT. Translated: CASRDEGVGSEKLFF.

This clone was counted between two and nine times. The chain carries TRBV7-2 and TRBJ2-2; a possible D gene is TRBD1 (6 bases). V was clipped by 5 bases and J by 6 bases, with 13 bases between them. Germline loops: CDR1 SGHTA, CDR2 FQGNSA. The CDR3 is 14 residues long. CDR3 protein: CASSLQGQAGELFF. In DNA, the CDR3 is TGTGCCAGCAGCCTACAGGGTCAAGCCGGGGAGCTGTTTTTT.

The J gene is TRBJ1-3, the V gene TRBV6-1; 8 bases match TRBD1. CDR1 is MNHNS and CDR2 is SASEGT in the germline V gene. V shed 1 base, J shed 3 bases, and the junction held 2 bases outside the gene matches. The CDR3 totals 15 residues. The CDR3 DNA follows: TGTGCCAGCAGTGAAGACAGGGGGTTTGGAAACACCATATATTTT. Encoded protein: CASSEDRGFGNTIYF.

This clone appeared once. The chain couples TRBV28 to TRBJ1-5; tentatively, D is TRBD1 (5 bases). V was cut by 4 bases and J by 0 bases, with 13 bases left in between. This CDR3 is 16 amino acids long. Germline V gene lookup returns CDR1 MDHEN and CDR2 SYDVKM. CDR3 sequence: CASSSPSGNSNQPQHF. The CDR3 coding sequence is TGTGCCAGCAGTTCTCCGTCAGGGAATAGCAATCAGCCCCAGCATTTT.

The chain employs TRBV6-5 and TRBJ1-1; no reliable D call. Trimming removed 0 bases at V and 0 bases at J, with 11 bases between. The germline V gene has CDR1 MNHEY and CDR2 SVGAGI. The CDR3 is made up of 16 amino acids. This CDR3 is CASSYSRVQLNTEAFF. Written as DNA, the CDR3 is TGTGCCAGCAGTTACTCAAGGGTCCAGTTGAACACTGAAGCTTTCTTT.

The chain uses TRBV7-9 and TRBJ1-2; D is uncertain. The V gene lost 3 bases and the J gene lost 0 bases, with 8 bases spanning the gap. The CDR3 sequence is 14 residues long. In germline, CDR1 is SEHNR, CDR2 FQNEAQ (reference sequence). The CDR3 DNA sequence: TGTGCCAGCAGCTTTTCCACCTCTAACTATGGCTACACCTTC. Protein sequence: CASSFSTSNYGYTF. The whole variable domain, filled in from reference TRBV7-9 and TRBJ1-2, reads DTGVSQNPRHKITKRGQNVTFRCDPISEHNRLYWYRQTLGQGPEFLTYFQNEAQLEKSRLLSDRFSAERPKGSFSTLEIQRTEQGDSAMYLCASSFSTSNYGYTFGSGTRLTVV.